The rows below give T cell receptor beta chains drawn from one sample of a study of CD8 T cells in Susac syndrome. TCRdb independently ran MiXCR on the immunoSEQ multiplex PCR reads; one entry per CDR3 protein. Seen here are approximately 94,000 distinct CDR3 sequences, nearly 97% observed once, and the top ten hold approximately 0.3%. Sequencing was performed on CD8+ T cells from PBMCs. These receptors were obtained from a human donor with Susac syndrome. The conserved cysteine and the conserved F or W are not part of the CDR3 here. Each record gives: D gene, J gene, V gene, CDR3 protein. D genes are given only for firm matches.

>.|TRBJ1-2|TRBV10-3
AIKVPGDSYGYT
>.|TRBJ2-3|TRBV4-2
ASSQEVLAGPTVDTQY
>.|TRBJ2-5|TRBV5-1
ASSLETAEETQY
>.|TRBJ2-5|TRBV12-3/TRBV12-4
ASSLSQGQETQY
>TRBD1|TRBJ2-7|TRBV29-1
SVEAGTGGDEQY
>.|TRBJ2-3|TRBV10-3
AISETADTQY
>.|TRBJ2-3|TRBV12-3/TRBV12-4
ASSSGARGDTQY
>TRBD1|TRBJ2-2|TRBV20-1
SARVGTVPSGELF
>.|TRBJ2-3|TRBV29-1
SVGWVGGPLPADTQY
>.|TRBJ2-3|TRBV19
ASSIRDVDTQY
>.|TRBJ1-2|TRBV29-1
SVETGLNYGYT
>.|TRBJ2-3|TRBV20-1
SARVSAQGDTQY
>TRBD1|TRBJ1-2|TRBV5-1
ASSLAQGANGYT
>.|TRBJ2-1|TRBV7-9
ASSGEGNREQF
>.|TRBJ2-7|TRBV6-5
ASLPAGRDEQY
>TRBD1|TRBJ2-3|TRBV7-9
ASSQTGPSTDTQY
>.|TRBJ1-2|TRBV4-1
ASSQPTEGLGGYT
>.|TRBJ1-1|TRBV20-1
SASLLRENTEAF
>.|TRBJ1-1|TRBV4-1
ASSSKEFEAF
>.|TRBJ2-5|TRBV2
ASGAAGGRYQETQY
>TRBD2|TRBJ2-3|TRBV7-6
ASSSKRSGSTDTQY
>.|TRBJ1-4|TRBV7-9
ASSLGGGGEKLF
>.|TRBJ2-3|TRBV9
ASSDPGGTDTQY
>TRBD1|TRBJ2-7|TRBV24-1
ATSDGQGAGEQY
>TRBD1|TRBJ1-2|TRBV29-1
SVGRDREYT
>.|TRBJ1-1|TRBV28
ASSLRRDGSTEAF
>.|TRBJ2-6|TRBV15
ATGISYGANVLT
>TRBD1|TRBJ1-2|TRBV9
ASSPMPGGSLNGYT
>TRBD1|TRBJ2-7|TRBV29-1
SVEGTGFDEQY
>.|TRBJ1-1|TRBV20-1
SARDGQANTEAF
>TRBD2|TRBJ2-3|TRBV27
ASRFLAGGEDTQY
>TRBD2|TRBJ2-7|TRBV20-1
SASSPTSGHYEQY
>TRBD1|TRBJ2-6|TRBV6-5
ASSSQGAGANVLT
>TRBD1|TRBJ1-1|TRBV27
ASSQPPGQGNTEAF
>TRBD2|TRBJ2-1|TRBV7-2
ASSSSGSYNEQF
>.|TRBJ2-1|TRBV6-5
ASSYSPTPNEQF
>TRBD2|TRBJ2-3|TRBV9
ASSVEGLAALDTQY
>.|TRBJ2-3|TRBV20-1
SAREGPDTQY
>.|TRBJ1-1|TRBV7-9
ASSLVATEAF
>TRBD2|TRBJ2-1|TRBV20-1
SARDSGRANPYNEQF
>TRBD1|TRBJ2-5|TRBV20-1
SARKGAKTQY
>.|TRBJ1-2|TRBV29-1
SASSGTGYT
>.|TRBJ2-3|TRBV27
ASSFQGGSPDTQY
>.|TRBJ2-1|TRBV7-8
ASSSSYDEQF
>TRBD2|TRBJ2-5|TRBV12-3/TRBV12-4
ASSHPPGGKETQY
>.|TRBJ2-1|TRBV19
ASSAYNEQF
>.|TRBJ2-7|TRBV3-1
ASSHEGLQRPEQY
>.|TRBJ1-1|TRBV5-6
ASSPRGVPNTEAF
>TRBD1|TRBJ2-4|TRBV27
ASRGQGNIQY
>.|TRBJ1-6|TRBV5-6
ASSLAQVNSPLH
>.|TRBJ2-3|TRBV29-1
SVPWTDGRGTQY
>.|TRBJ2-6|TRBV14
ASRQTGANVLT
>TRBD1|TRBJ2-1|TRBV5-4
ASSSDRGQYNEQF
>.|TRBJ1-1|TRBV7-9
ASSFQGGTEAF
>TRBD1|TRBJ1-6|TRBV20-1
SARQPGQLNSPLH
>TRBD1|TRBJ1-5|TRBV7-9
ASTDGTGIQPQH
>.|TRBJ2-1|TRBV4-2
ASAEAGSSYNEQF
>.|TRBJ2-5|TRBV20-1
SAREDALQETQY
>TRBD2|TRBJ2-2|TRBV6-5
ASGPGLASSGELF
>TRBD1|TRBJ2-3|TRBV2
ASSGTGGPDTQY